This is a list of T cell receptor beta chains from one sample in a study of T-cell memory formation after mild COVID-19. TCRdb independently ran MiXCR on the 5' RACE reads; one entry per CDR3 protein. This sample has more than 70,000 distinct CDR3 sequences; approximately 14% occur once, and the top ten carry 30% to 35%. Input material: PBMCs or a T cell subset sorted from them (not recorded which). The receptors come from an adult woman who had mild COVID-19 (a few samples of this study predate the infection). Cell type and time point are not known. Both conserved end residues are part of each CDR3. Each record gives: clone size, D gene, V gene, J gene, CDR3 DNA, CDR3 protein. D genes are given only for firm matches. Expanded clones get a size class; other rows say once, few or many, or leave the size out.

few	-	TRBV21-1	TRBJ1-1	TGTGCCAGCAGCAAAGGGGGAACTGAAGCTTTCTTT	CASSKGGTEAFF
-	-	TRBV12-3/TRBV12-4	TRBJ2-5	TGTGCCAGCAGCCCGAGTCCCGTGCAGGGAGAAGAGACCCAGTACTTC	CASSPSPVQGEETQYF
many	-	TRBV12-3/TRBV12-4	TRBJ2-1	TGTGCCAGCAGTTTACATCCCAGGGGGGATGAGCAGTTCTTC	CASSLHPRGDEQFF
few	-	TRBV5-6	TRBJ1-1	TGTGCCAGCAGCTTGGGCTCAGGGGTGGCTTTCTTT	CASSLGSGVAFF
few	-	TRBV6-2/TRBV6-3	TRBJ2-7	TGTGCCAGCAGTTACTCGGGTCTCTACGAGCAGTACTTC	CASSYSGLYEQYF
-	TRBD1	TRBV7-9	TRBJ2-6	TGTGCCAGCAGCTCCTCCTCCGGGACAGTGGGCGTAAAAGGGGCCAACGTCCTGACTTTC	CASSSSSGTVGVKGANVLTF
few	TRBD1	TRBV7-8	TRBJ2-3	TGTGCCAGCAGCTTAACTCCACAGGGGACAGATACGCAGTATTTT	CASSLTPQGTDTQYF
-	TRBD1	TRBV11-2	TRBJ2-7	TGTGCCAGCCGGGACAGGGAGGCTCTCTACGAGCAGTACTTC	CASRDREALYEQYF
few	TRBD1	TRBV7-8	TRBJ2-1	TGTGCCAGCAGCCCGACAGGGGTTTCCTACAATGAGCAGTTCTTC	CASSPTGVSYNEQFF
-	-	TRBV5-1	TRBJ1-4	TGCGCCAGCAGCTTGAGGGGCCGCTTAGATGAAAAACTGTTTTTT	CASSLRGRLDEKLFF
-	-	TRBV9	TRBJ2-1	TGTGCCAGCAGCGTGCAGGGGTCGGATTACAATGAGCAGTTCTTC	CASSVQGSDYNEQFF
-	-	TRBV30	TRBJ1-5	TGTGCCTGGAGTGTAAAAGGGGGCAATCAGCCCCAGCATTTT	CAWSVKGGNQPQHF
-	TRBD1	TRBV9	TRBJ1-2	TGTGCCAGCAGCGTAGCGAGGACAGGGGGTAACTATGGCTACACCTTC	CASSVARTGGNYGYTF
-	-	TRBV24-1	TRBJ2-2	TGTGCCACCAGTGATTTGCGGGTGCTAACCGGGGAGCTGTTTTTT	CATSDLRVLTGELFF
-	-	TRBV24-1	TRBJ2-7	TGTGCCACCAGTGATTCCCGGGCAGGGGACACCTACGAGCAGTACTTC	CATSDSRAGDTYEQYF
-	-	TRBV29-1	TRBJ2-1	TGCAGCGTTGCGACTTCCAATGAGCAGTTCTTC	CSVATSNEQFF
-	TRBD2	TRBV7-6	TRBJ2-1	TGTGCCAGCAGCTTCGGGACTACATACAATGAGCAGTTCTTC	CASSFGTTYNEQFF
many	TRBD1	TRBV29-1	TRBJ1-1	TGCAGCGGGGAACAGGGGGCGCAGGTTGAAGCTTTCTTT	CSGEQGAQVEAFF
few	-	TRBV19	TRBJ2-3	TGTGCCAGTAGTATAGATGTGGCGGGGACAATGGATACGCAGTATTTT	CASSIDVAGTMDTQYF
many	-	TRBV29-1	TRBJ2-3	TGCAGCGTTGATCGGGGGATCACAGATACGCAGTATTTT	CSVDRGITDTQYF
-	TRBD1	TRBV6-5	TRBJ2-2	TGTGCCAGCAGTTACTCGAAATCCGGGACAGGTATCACCGGGGAGCTGTTTTTT	CASSYSKSGTGITGELFF
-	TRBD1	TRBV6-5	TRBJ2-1	TGTGCCAGCAGTTACCAGGACAGGGGGAATGAGCAGTTCTTC	CASSYQDRGNEQFF
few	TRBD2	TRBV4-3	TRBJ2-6	TGCGCCAGCAGCCACGAGGCGGGAGCGGGGGCCAACGTCCTGACTTTC	CASSHEAGAGANVLTF
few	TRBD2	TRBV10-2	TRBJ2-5	TGCGCCAGCAGCCGCGGACTAGCGGGGGCACACCAAGAGACCCAGTACTTC	CASSRGLAGAHQETQYF
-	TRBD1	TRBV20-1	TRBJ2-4	TGCAGTGCTATACCCCGGGACAGGGATAGAGTAGCCAAAAACATTCAGTACTTC	CSAIPRDRDRVAKNIQYF
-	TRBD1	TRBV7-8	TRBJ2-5	TGTGCCAGCATTCCACTTGACAGGGCTGACCAAGAGACCCAGTACTTC	CASIPLDRADQETQYF